The 22 T cell receptor beta chains presented below share a single source sample, sequenced in a study of blood T cell repertoires in COVID-19. Assay: immunoSEQ multiplex PCR; the TCRdb copy retains only in-frame clones and omits some. The sample includes 200,000 or so clones, over 75% of them seen just once. Sequencing used peripheral blood. These receptors originate from a man in his fifties with acute or convalescent COVID-19.

The chain has TRBV15 and TRBJ2-1; 8 bases are a match to TRBD1. The CDR3 sequence is 17 residues long. The germline V gene encodes CDR1 LNHNV and CDR2 YYDKDF (reference sequence). V lost 0 bases to trimming and J lost 7 bases; unmatched junction nucleotides: 11. The CDR3 reads CATSRDRLQGARNEQFF. In DNA form, the CDR3 reads TGTGCCACCAGCAGAGATCGTCTGCAGGGGGCGAGGAATGAGCAGTTCTTC. Filled out from reference TRBV15 and TRBJ2-1, the complete variable domain reads DAMVIQNPRYQVTQFGKPVTLSCSQTLNHNVMYWYQQKSSQAPKLLFHYYDKDFNNEADTPDNFQSRRPNTSFCFLDIRSPGLGDTAMYLCATSRDRLQGARNEQFFGPGTRLTVL.

The J gene is TRBJ1-3, the V gene TRBV6-5; D is perhaps TRBD1 (5 bases). Germline V gene data show CDR1 as MNHEY and CDR2 as SVGAGI. The CDR3 spans 14 residues. The V end lost 8 bases, the J end lost 0 bases, and 11 bases lay between the germline ends. Here the CDR3 DNA reads TGTGCCAGCCAGGGACTCCGCTCTGGAAACACCATATATTTT. The encoded protein is CASQGLRSGNTIYF.

The J gene is TRBJ2-1, the V gene TRBV24-1; D is perhaps TRBD1 (6 bases). V dropped 9 bases and J dropped 2 bases, with 13 bases sitting between them. Germline CDR1 and CDR2: KGHDR and SFDVKD. The CDR3 sequence is 14 residues long. The CDR3 spells CATSTGYPYNEQFF. As DNA, the CDR3 is TGTGCCACCTCTACAGGGTACCCCTACAATGAGCAGTTCTTC.

This clone was found once. The chain joins TRBV18 to TRBJ1-6; D is perhaps TRBD1 (5 bases). V lost 2 bases and J lost 5, with 19 bases in between. There are 18 residues in the CDR3. Per the germline V gene, CDR1 is KGHSH and CDR2 is LQKENI. This CDR3 reads CASSPFHQGTSDNSPLHF. CDR3 DNA: TGTGCCAGCTCACCATTCCATCAGGGAACGAGTGATAATTCACCCCTCCACTTT.

The CDR3 spells CASSLGTGYGYTF. Here the CDR3 DNA reads TGTGCCAGCAGCTTAGGGACAGGCTATGGCTACACCTTC. The chain carries TRBV11-2 and TRBJ1-2; 7 bases align to TRBD1. CDR1 is SGHAT and CDR2 is FQNNGV in the germline V gene. Germline trimming cut 1 base from V and 4 bases from J; bases unmatched to any gene: 0. The CDR3 contains 13 residues.

The rearrangement uses TRBV11-2 and TRBJ2-7; 10 nucleotides agree with TRBD2. V gave up 2 bases and J gave up 4 bases; unmatched junction bases: 5. The CDR3 totals 15 residues. Germline lookup yields CDR1 SGHAT and CDR2 FQNNGV. CDR3 nucleotides: TGTGCCAGCAGCTTAAGCGGGGGGGCAGGATACGAGCAGTACTTC. It encodes CASSLSGGAGYEQYF.

V and J are TRBV20-1 and TRBJ2-3, with 10 positions matching TRBD2. The trim removed 3 bases at V and 4 bases at J, leaving 10 bases unmatched. Germline V lookup: CDR1 DFQATT, CDR2 SNEGSKA (reference sequence). This CDR3 has 16 residues. The CDR3 spells CSASRVTSGVADTQYF. CDR3 nucleotide sequence: TGCAGTGCTAGTCGCGTTACTAGCGGGGTGGCAGATACGCAGTATTTT.

This chain joins TRBV7-2 and TRBJ2-5, with 13 bases fitting TRBD2. The CDR3 spans 17 residues. Unmatched junction bases numbered 11, after V lost 5 bases and J lost 5 bases. Germline CDR1 and CDR2: SGHTA and FQGNSA. CDR3 DNA sequence: TGTGCCAGCAGCCCCACCCGACTAGCGGGGGGCAGGGAGACCCAGTACTTC. Translation: CASSPTRLAGGRETQYF.

CDR3 sequence reads: CASSYQGETGNTIYF. The CDR3 coding sequence is TGTGCCAGCAGCTACCAGGGTGAGACTGGAAACACCATATATTTT. The chain combines TRBV6-5 with TRBJ1-3; tentatively, D is TRBD1 (5 bases). The germline V gene has CDR1 MNHEY and CDR2 SVGAGI. The V and J ends lost 6 bases and 2 bases respectively, with 14 bases between them. This CDR3 contains 15 residues.

The V gene is TRBV29-1, the J gene TRBJ1-4, with unresolved D. The germline V and J ends were trimmed by 4 bases and 7 bases, with 13 bases remaining between them. The CDR3 totals 13 residues. The germline CDR1 and CDR2 sequences are SQVTM and ANQGSEA. The CDR3 nucleotides read TGCAGCGTTGGGGCCATCGGTAGTGAAAAACTGTTTTTT. Encoded protein: CSVGAIGSEKLFF.

The chain employs TRBV18 and TRBJ2-2; perhaps TRBD2 as D (6 bases). This CDR3 is 16 amino acids long. Per the germline V gene, CDR1 is KGHSH and CDR2 is LQKENI. The V end was cut by 3 bases, the J end by 1 base, with 12 bases between. The CDR3 DNA reads TGTGCCAGCTCACCCGGGGGACCTTGGAACACCGGGGAGCTGTTTTTT. Its translation: CASSPGGPWNTGELFF.

The chain recombines TRBV10-3 with TRBJ2-2; D is possibly TRBD1 (6 bases). The germline CDR1 and CDR2 sequences are ENHRY and SYGVKD. The V end was cut by 6 bases, the J end by 6 bases, with 14 bases between. The CDR3 has 14 amino acids. Here the CDR3 reads CAISLQGYAGELFF. As DNA, the CDR3 is TGTGCCATCAGCCTACAGGGTTATGCCGGGGAGCTGTTTTTT.

About this clone: Other nucleotide sequences in the sample specify the same CDR3. This chain links TRBV6-5 with TRBJ1-6; 8 nucleotides agree with TRBD1. The CDR3 sequence is 14 residues long. After removal of 6 bases from V and 6 bases from J, the junction contained 4 bases not matched to a gene. Germline CDR1 and CDR2: MNHEY and SVGAGI. The CDR3 nucleotides read TGTGCCAGCAGCTTAGACAGGGGTAATTCACCCCTCCACTTT. As protein: CASSLDRGNSPLHF.

This chain connects TRBV5-5 to TRBJ1-1; the D gene is possibly TRBD1 (6 bases). The CDR3 length is 14 residues. Germline V gives CDR1 SGHKS, CDR2 YYEKEE (reference sequence). V gave up 4 bases and J gave up 0 bases, with 10 bases separating them. The CDR3 DNA sequence: TGTGCCAGCAGCGCTGGACAGTTGAACACTGAAGCTTTCTTT. It specifies CASSAGQLNTEAFF.

The chain combines TRBV7-9 with TRBJ1-2; TRBD1 aligns across 7 bases. Germline V CDR1 and CDR2: SEHNR, FQNEAQ (reference sequence). The CDR3 has 15 residues. V was pared by 0 bases and J by 4 bases, with 5 bases of the junction left unmatched. The CDR3 loop reads CASSLAGTEGYGYTF. DNA for the CDR3: TGTGCCAGCAGCTTAGCCGGGACAGAGGGCTATGGCTACACCTTC. The full variable domain, in which reference TRBV7-9 and TRBJ1-2 provide the parts outside the CDR3, is DTGVSQNPRHKITKRGQNVTFRCDPISEHNRLYWYRQTLGQGPEFLTYFQNEAQLEKSRLLSDRFSAERPKGSFSTLEIQRTEQGDSAMYLCASSLAGTEGYGYTFGSGTRLTVV.

The chain combines TRBV11-2 with TRBJ2-7; D gene unclear. This CDR3 comprises 13 residues. CDR1 is SGHAT, CDR2 FQNNGV, per germline. Trimming left V 0 bases short and J 3 bases short, with 6 bases between. CDR3 loop: CASSLEQNYEQYF. The CDR3, as DNA: TGTGCCAGCAGCTTAGAACAGAACTACGAGCAGTACTTC.

This chain joins TRBV6-5 and TRBJ1-3; D unclear. Trimming took 2 bases from V and 3 from J, leaving 14 bases between them. This CDR3 contains 16 residues. Germline assignment: CDR1 MNHEY and CDR2 SVGAGI. The CDR3 nucleotides are TGTGCCAGCAGTTACGGGATTTGGGGAGGTGGAAACACCATATATTTT. Protein: CASSYGIWGGGNTIYF.

The chain is built from TRBV7-8 and TRBJ1-5; 7 bases line up with TRBD1. This CDR3 has 15 residues. V lost 4 bases, J lost 6 bases, and 9 bases stayed unmatched. Germline CDR1 SGHVS, CDR2 FQNEAQ. As DNA, the CDR3 is TGTGCCAGCAGCTACCCTCGACAGGGTACTCAGCCCCAGCATTTT. It encodes CASSYPRQGTQPQHF.

The chain is built from TRBV6-5 and TRBJ1-1, with D unclear. V was pared by 4 bases and J by 5 bases, with 17 bases between. Germline V gene lookup returns CDR1 MNHEY and CDR2 SVGAGI. This CDR3 spans 15 amino acids. In DNA form, the CDR3 reads TGTGCCAGCAGTTTAGGAAAATGGAGGCGAACTGAAGCTTTCTTT. This translates into CASSLGKWRRTEAFF.

V and J are TRBV5-1 and TRBJ2-6, with a tentative D call TRBD1 (6 bases). Germline V CDR1 and CDR2: SGHRS, YFSETQ. CDR3 length: 17 amino acids. Between the trimmed V and J ends, which lost 3 bases and 0 bases, there was a span of 13 bases. CDR3 sequence (DNA): TGCGCCAGCAGCTCCACGACAGGTGTCTCTGGGGCCAACGTCCTGACTTTC. As protein: CASSSTTGVSGANVLTF.

Notes on this clone: Other DNA sequences in the same sample also yield this CDR3. This chain joins TRBV5-1 and TRBJ1-5; D remains unclear. The germline V and J ends were trimmed by 0 bases and 1 base, with 8 bases remaining between them. Germline V lookup: CDR1 SGHRS, CDR2 YFSETQ. The CDR3 sequence is 15 residues long. CDR3 sequence (DNA): TGCGCCAGCAGCTTGGATGGGAGCAGCAATCAGCCCCAGCATTTT. The encoded protein is CASSLDGSSNQPQHF.

CDR3 loop: CATSRTYRGRYGNQPQHF. DNA for the CDR3: TGTGCCACCAGCAGGACCTACAGGGGGCGATACGGCAATCAGCCCCAGCATTTT. This sequence joins TRBV15 and TRBJ1-5, with 9 nucleotides matching TRBD1. After removal of 3 bases from V and 2 bases from J, the junction contained 11 bases not matched to a gene. There are 18 residues in the CDR3. From germline, CDR1 is LNHNV and CDR2 YYDKDF (reference sequence).